These 17 T cell receptor beta chains were all obtained from the same sample, sequenced in a study of T cell repertoires in cytomegalovirus infection. These receptors have no known antigen. TCRdb re-derived calls from the reads in MiXCR, one entry per CDR3 protein. Here the sample spans hundreds of thousands of distinct CDR3 sequences, around 30% being singletons. The source was cultured CD8+ T cells from PBMCs, collected from culture after CMV antigen stimulation. Receptor source: a human donor in good health (CMV status not recorded). Some clones in this sample may be carry-over from other donors' samples.

This clonotype was observed a few times. The chain recombines TRBV7-2 with TRBJ1-1, with 10 bases matching TRBD1. Germline V lookup: CDR1 SGHTA, CDR2 FQGNSA. The trim removed 3 bases at V and 6 bases at J, leaving 4 bases unmatched. The CDR3 runs to 14 residues. CDR3 region: CASSLTGGASEAFF. Written as DNA, the CDR3 is TGTGCCAGCAGCTTGACAGGGGGCGCCTCTGAAGCTTTCTTT.

This clonotype was counted a few times. This chain connects TRBV28 to TRBJ2-2; weak D call: TRBD1 (6 bases). The CDR3 loop spans 15 amino acids. Trimming pared 7 bases from V and 3 bases from J, leaving 15 bases between. CDR1 and CDR2 (germline): MDHEN, SYDVKM. The CDR3 protein is CASNPRDTYTGELFF. CDR3 nucleotide sequence: TGTGCCAGCAACCCGAGGGACACATACACCGGGGAGCTGTTTTTT.

The chain uses TRBV9 and TRBJ2-5; 7 bases line up with TRBD2. Germline CDR1 is SGDLS and CDR2 is YYNGEE. The CDR3 consists of 15 residues. With 0 bases clipped from V and 2 bases from J, the junction kept 4 bases outside the gene matches. The CDR3 coding sequence is TGTGCCAGCAGCGTAGGGGGAGGGGCACAAGAGACCCAGTACTTC. Translation gives CASSVGGGAQETQYF.

For this clonotype: With a much larger clone just one base away, this may be a read error. The chain combines TRBV7-9 with TRBJ1-1; D is possibly TRBD1 (6 bases). The CDR3 spans 13 residues. The germline CDR1 and CDR2 sequences are SEHNR and FQNEAQ (reference sequence). The CDR3 is CTSSLKGDTEAFF. The DNA for the CDR3 is TGTACCAGCAGCTTAAAGGGGGACACTGAAGCTTTCTTT. The variable domain in full, with the rest retrieved from reference TRBV7-9 and TRBJ1-1, is DTGVSQNPRHKITKRGQNVTFRCDPISEHNRLYWYRQTLGQGPEFLTYFQNEAQLEKSRLLSDRFSAERPKGSFSTLEIQRTEQGDSAMYLCTSSLKGDTEAFFGQGTRLTVV.

In this sample, this clonotype turned up many times. CDR3: CASSLGEGSDGQYF. The CDR3 nucleotides read TGTGCCAGCAGCTTGGGGGAGGGTTCCGACGGGCAGTATTTT. The V and J genes are TRBV7-6 and TRBJ2-3, with 7 bases aligning to TRBD2. The CDR3 is made up of 14 amino acids. Germline V CDR1 and CDR2: SGHVS, FNYEAQ. V trimming: 3 bases; J trimming: 11 bases; junction bases outside the gene matches: 11.

This clonotype was recorded a few times. The gene calls are TRBV20-1 and TRBJ2-1; 10 bases match TRBD2. The CDR3 runs 14 residues. CDR1 and CDR2 from the germline V gene are DFQATT and SNEGSKA (reference sequence). V lost 3 bases and J lost 6; bases outside the gene matches: 5. The CDR3 is CSASSGGQFNEQFF. CDR3 coding DNA: TGCAGTGCTAGTAGCGGGGGGCAGTTCAATGAGCAGTTCTTC.

The chain joins TRBV5-4 to TRBJ2-5; TRBD1 agrees at 8 bases. Unmatched junction bases numbered 18, after V lost 0 bases and J lost 5 bases. CDR3 length: 19 amino acids. Germline V gene data show CDR1 as SGHNT and CDR2 as YYREEE (reference sequence). CDR3 region: CASSLAFSIRGHERETQYF. In nucleotides, the CDR3 is TGTGCCAGCAGCTTGGCCTTTAGTATCAGGGGGCATGAGAGGGAGACCCAGTACTTC.

The chain combines TRBV7-8 with TRBJ1-4, with D unresolved. The CDR3 has 15 amino acids. Germline assignment: CDR1 SGHVS and CDR2 FQNEAQ. V was shortened by 1 base and J by 7 bases, with 13 bases between the two germline ends. This CDR3 is CASSLGFSWGEKLFF. In DNA form, the CDR3 reads TGTGCCAGCAGCTTAGGTTTCTCCTGGGGTGAAAAACTGTTTTTT.

Only a few counts were recorded for this clonotype. The CDR3 region is CASSEGAGINEQFF. The CDR3 DNA sequence: TGTGCCAGCAGTGAGGGGGCAGGGATTAATGAGCAGTTCTTC. This chain connects TRBV27 to TRBJ2-1, with 7 bases that match TRBD1. Trimming removed 5 bases from V and 7 bases from J; junction bases left unmatched: 8. Germline CDR1 reads MNHEY; CDR2 reads SMNVEV (reference sequence). This CDR3 spans 14 amino acids.

This clonotype has ten or more counts. The chain uses TRBV7-2 and TRBJ2-5; 11 nucleotides match TRBD2. CDR1 and CDR2 from the germline V gene are SGHTA and FQGNSA. CDR3 length: 18 amino acids. The V segment lost 2 bases and the J segment 3 bases; nucleotides outside the gene matches: 11. This chain's CDR3 is CASSLWLAGGPGEETQYF. CDR3 coding DNA: TGTGCCAGCAGCTTATGGCTAGCGGGGGGACCAGGTGAAGAGACCCAGTACTTC.

This clonotype has more than one count but fewer than ten. The V gene is TRBV25-1, the J gene TRBJ1-2; D not certain. CDR1 and CDR2 (germline): MGHDK, SYGVNS. The germline V and J ends were trimmed by 3 bases and 8 bases, with 10 bases remaining between them. CDR3 size: 12 residues. For the CDR3, the DNA is TGTGCCAGCAGTGACTGGGGTGGGGGCTACACCTTC. It codes for CASSDWGGGYTF.

This clonotype has more than one count but fewer than ten. V usage is TRBV6-5 and J usage is TRBJ2-1; D might be TRBD1 or TRBD2, each matching 7 bases. CDR1 is MNHEY, CDR2 SVGAGI, per germline. The V end lost 5 bases, the J end lost 7 bases, and 15 bases lay between the germline ends. CDR3 size: 14 residues. CDR3 residues: CASSQYRGGNEQFF. The CDR3 nucleotides read TGTGCCAGCAGTCAATACAGGGGAGGGAATGAGCAGTTCTTC.

This clonotype has more than one count but fewer than ten. This chain joins TRBV19 and TRBJ2-1; no firm D call. Trimming removed 3 bases from V and 3 bases from J, with 6 bases in between. Germline CDR1 and CDR2: LNHDA and SQIVND (reference sequence). This CDR3 has 13 residues. The CDR3 spells CASSMAGYNEQFF. The DNA for the CDR3 is TGTGCCAGTAGTATGGCTGGCTACAATGAGCAGTTCTTC.

In its sample, this clonotype was seen a few times. The gene calls are TRBV6-5 and TRBJ1-3; tentatively, D is TRBD1 (5 bases). Germline values: CDR1 MNHEY, CDR2 SVGAGI. The V end lost 2 bases, the J end lost 4 bases, and 6 bases lay between the germline ends. The CDR3 has 13 amino acids. The CDR3 region has the DNA TGTGCCAGCAGTTACAGACAGGGAAACACCATATATTTT. Translated, it gives CASSYRQGNTIYF.

This clonotype turned up a few times. In DNA form, the CDR3 reads TGTGCCAGCAGTGAAGTATGGGGGGGGGGTACAGATACGCAGTATTTT. Residues: CASSEVWGGGTDTQYF. This chain connects TRBV6-1 to TRBJ2-3, with 7 bases that match TRBD2. The V and J ends lost 1 base and 3 bases, in that order; junction bases with no gene match: 7. Germline V CDR1 and CDR2: MNHNS, SASEGT. The CDR3 is made up of 16 amino acids.

This clonotype was counted ten times or more. The chain recombines TRBV12-3 or TRBV12-4 with TRBJ1-1; unclear D gene. V was cut by 5 bases and J by 5 bases, with 15 bases left in between. There are 14 residues in the CDR3. CDR3 residues: CASSQTRVETEAFF. Written as DNA, the CDR3 is TGTGCCAGCAGTCAGACTCGGGTCGAGACTGAAGCTTTCTTT.

V and J are TRBV15 and TRBJ1-5; TRBD1 is a possible D gene (5 bases). V dropped 5 bases and J dropped 6 bases, with 14 bases sitting between them. This CDR3 contains 14 residues. Per the germline V gene, CDR1 is LNHNV and CDR2 is YYDKDF (reference sequence). CDR3 residues: CATSRGLGAQPQHF. DNA for the CDR3: TGTGCCACCAGCCGGGGTCTAGGGGCTCAGCCCCAGCATTTT. Full variable domain (missing parts from reference TRBV15 and TRBJ1-5): DAMVIQNPRYQVTQFGKPVTLSCSQTLNHNVMYWYQQKSSQAPKLLFHYYDKDFNNEADTPDNFQSRRPNTSFCFLDIRSPGLGDTAMYLCATSRGLGAQPQHFGDGTRLSIL.